This T cell receptor beta chain was sequenced during a study of blood T cell repertoires in COVID-19. Overall study context: Material from acute and convalescent COVID-19 was sourced from the United States, Italy and Spain. PBMCs, B-cell-depleted T cells, or T cells provided the cDNA or gDNA that made up the material.

Authors' methods: Estimates of nucleated cell counts were drawn from the amplification of reference gene primers. Libraries were prepared by immunoSEQ multiplex PCR; TCRdb keeps only in-frame clonotypes and omits some of them. V and J calls and clone size are those listed in that table; D and trimming were worked out from the DNA. The sample lists a few hundred thousand clones; 88% were seen once. CDR3 length: 15 amino acids. In germline, CDR1 is LGHNA, CDR2 YNFKEQ. V shed 0 bases, J shed 1 base, and the junction held 3 bases outside the gene matches. The sample comprised peripheral blood. The receptor was derived from an older man with acute or convalescent COVID-19. J is TRBJ2-7 and V is TRBV4-2; 7 nucleotides line up with TRBD1. CDR3 bases: TGTGCCAGCAGCCAAGAACGGGACAGTTCCTACGAGCAGTACTTC. Protein sequence: CASSQERDSSYEQYF.